One and the same sample provided the 16 T cell receptor beta chains below, sequenced in a study of radiotherapy plus CTLA-4 blockade in lung cancer. TCRdb's copy holds only in-frame clones and misses some; the assay was immunoSEQ multiplex PCR. The sample consists of approximately 60,000 clones, approximately 82% of them appearing once. Sequenced here: peripheral blood, sampled from a patient treated with radiotherapy plus ipilimumab. All receptors come from a human donor with non-small cell lung cancer whose response to radiotherapy plus ipilimumab could not be evaluated.

The chain links TRBV10-3 to TRBJ1-1; D is perhaps TRBD1 (5 bases). Germline assignment: CDR1 ENHRY and CDR2 SYGVKD. The V end lost 3 bases, the J end lost 3 bases, and 17 bases lay between the germline ends. CDR3 length equals 16 residues. The chain's CDR3 is CAISDPFRVRYTEAFF. The CDR3 DNA reads TGTGCCATCAGTGACCCATTCAGGGTGCGGTACACTGAAGCTTTCTTT.

The rearrangement links TRBV4-1 to TRBJ1-1, with no clear D. The CDR3 runs to 14 residues. Germline CDR1 MGHRA, CDR2 YSYEKL. Trimming stripped 0 bases from V and 7 bases from J, with 12 bases between. The chain's CDR3 is CASSQDQQVLEAFF. The CDR3 nucleotides read TGCGCCAGCAGCCAAGATCAGCAGGTCCTTGAAGCTTTCTTT.

This clone was observed a few times. This rearrangement joins TRBV6-5 to TRBJ1-1, with a possible D match to TRBD1 (5 bases). Trimming shortened V by 4 bases and J by 0 bases, and 9 bases separated the two germline ends. There are 14 residues in the CDR3. Germline V CDR1 and CDR2: MNHEY, SVGAGI. The CDR3 bases are TGTGCCAGCAGTTCTACAGGATTGAACACTGAAGCTTTCTTT. Protein sequence: CASSSTGLNTEAFF.

This chain connects TRBV5-4 to TRBJ2-4; 9 bases align to TRBD2. The CDR3 has 14 amino acids. Trimming cost V 3 bases and J 4 bases; bases outside gene matches: 2. Germline V gives CDR1 SGHNT, CDR2 YYREEE (reference sequence). CDR3 sequence (DNA): TGTGCCAGCAGCTCGGCGGGGGGGAAAAACATTCAGTACTTC. The encoded protein is CASSSAGGKNIQYF.

This clone has more than one count but fewer than ten. The rearrangement links TRBV9 to TRBJ1-2; 12 bases fit TRBD1. Germline assignment: CDR1 SGDLS and CDR2 YYNGEE. J was trimmed by 4 bases and V by 5 bases; bases with no gene match: 6. The CDR3 is made up of 15 amino acids. CDR3 nucleotide sequence: TGTGCCAGCAGTCGAGGGGGACAGGGGGCCTATGGCTACACCTTC. It specifies CASSRGGQGAYGYTF.

This clone occurred a few times. The chain uses TRBV19 and TRBJ2-5; 8 positions agree with TRBD1. J was trimmed by 1 base and V by 10 bases; bases with no gene match: 8. The CDR3 has 14 amino acids. Germline V gene lookup returns CDR1 LNHDA and CDR2 SQIVND (reference sequence). CDR3 in DNA: TGTGCCACCTCGGACAGGGTACTCCAAGAGACCCAGTACTTC. Residues: CATSDRVLQETQYF.

V is TRBV5-1 and J is TRBJ1-1, with a possible D match to TRBD1 (5 bases). Trimming took 3 bases from V and 0 from J, leaving 9 bases between them. Germline V CDR1 and CDR2: SGHRS, YFSETQ. The CDR3 has 14 amino acids. DNA of the CDR3: TGCGCCAGCAGCTCGCAGGGCCTGAACACTGAAGCTTTCTTT. This codes for CASSSQGLNTEAFF.

The J gene is TRBJ1-5, the V gene TRBV15; D possibly corresponds to TRBD1 (5 bases). V lost 5 bases, J lost 11 bases, and 19 bases lay in between. This CDR3 comprises 14 residues. Germline V lookup: CDR1 LNHNV, CDR2 YYDKDF (reference sequence). The CDR3 nucleotides are TGTGCCACCAGCTCCGGGGGGATTGGCCATTCCCAGCATTTT. It encodes CATSSGGIGHSQHF.

The gene calls are TRBV7-9 and TRBJ1-2; 9 bases map to TRBD1. The length of the CDR3 is 14 residues. Germline loops: CDR1 SEHNR, CDR2 FQNEAQ (reference sequence). Trimming took 6 bases from V and 4 from J; bases not matched to a gene: 6. CDR3 residues: CASSRTGGSYGYTF. The CDR3 bases are TGTGCCAGCAGTCGTACAGGGGGCAGCTATGGCTACACCTTC.

Comments on this clone: The same CDR3 is also encoded by other DNA sequences in this sample. The chain couples TRBV5-1 to TRBJ2-5; TRBD2 is a possible D gene (5 bases). This CDR3 has 14 residues. The germline gives CDR1 SGHRS, CDR2 YFSETQ. Trimming took 2 bases from V and 2 from J, leaving 10 bases between them. The CDR3 DNA follows: TGCGCCAGCAGCTTTGGAGGCGGACAAGAGACCCAGTACTTC. This translates into CASSFGGGQETQYF.

The rearrangement links TRBV2 to TRBJ2-7; D call uncertain. The CDR3 sequence is 14 residues long. From germline, CDR1 is SNHLY and CDR2 FYNNEI. With 3 bases removed from V and 2 bases from J, the gap between germline ends came to 11 bases. The CDR3 spells CASSDSPSTYEQYF. CDR3 sequence (DNA): TGTGCCAGCAGTGATAGCCCCTCAACCTACGAGCAGTACTTC.

J is TRBJ2-5 and V is TRBV29-1; 11 nucleotides align to TRBD2. The CDR3 length is 16 residues. V lost 1 base, J lost 2 bases, and 6 bases stayed unmatched. Germline V lookup: CDR1 SQVTM, CDR2 ANQGSEA. Here the CDR3 DNA reads TGCAGCGTTGAAGTCCCGGGACTAGCGGTACAAGAGACCCAGTACTTC. Its translation is CSVEVPGLAVQETQYF. Variable domain in full (rest from reference TRBV29-1 and TRBJ2-5): SAVISQKPSRDICQRGTSLTIQCQVDSQVTMMFWYRQQPGQSLTLIATANQGSEATYESGFVIDKFPISRPNLTFSTLTVSNMSPEDSSIYLCSVEVPGLAVQETQYFGPGTRLLVL.

This chain joins TRBV7-2 and TRBJ1-4, with D perhaps TRBD1 (6 bases). V lost 1 base, J lost 5 bases, and 8 bases lay in between. Germline loops: CDR1 SGHTA, CDR2 FQGNSA. This CDR3 region has 14 residues. The CDR3 DNA is TGTGCCAGCAGCTTAGTGCAGGGGAATGAAAAACTGTTTTTT. Its translation is CASSLVQGNEKLFF.

The rearrangement uses TRBV11-2 and TRBJ1-1; 8 bases are shared with TRBD1. Germline CDR1 SGHAT, CDR2 FQNNGV. J was trimmed by 7 bases and V by 4 bases; bases with no gene match: 11. The CDR3 spans 15 residues. The CDR3 DNA reads TGTGCCAGCAGCTACAGGGGGTTATTTAGGAGTGAAGCTTTCTTT. Translating it yields CASSYRGLFRSEAFF.

The chain recombines TRBV18 with TRBJ2-1, with a tentative D call TRBD1 (6 bases). The CDR3 totals 12 residues. CDR1 is KGHSH and CDR2 is LQKENI in the germline V gene. Trimming took 3 bases from V and 14 from J, leaving 14 bases between them. The CDR3 sequence: CASSPSGQGEFF. In DNA form, the CDR3 reads TGTGCCAGCTCACCGTCGGGACAAGGCGAGTTCTTC. Complete variable domain (other parts from reference TRBV18 and TRBJ2-1): NAGVMQNPRHLVRRRGQEARLRCSPMKGHSHVYWYRQLPEEGLKFMVYLQKENIIDESGMPKERFSAEFPKEGPSILRIQQVVRGDSAAYFCASSPSGQGEFFGPGTRLTVL.

The rearrangement joins TRBV5-1 to TRBJ1-2; 8 nucleotides line up with TRBD1. V lost 2 bases to trimming and J lost 6 bases; unmatched junction nucleotides: 6. The CDR3 consists of 14 residues. The V gene's germline CDR1 is SGHRS and CDR2 YFSETQ. The CDR3 sequence: CASSFVGQVDGYTF. CDR3 nucleotides: TGCGCCAGCAGCTTTGTGGGACAGGTAGATGGCTACACCTTC.